Shown below are 13 T cell receptor beta chains from a single sample sequenced in a study of T cell responses to AZD1222 COVID-19 vaccine. Repertoires were generated with immunoSEQ multiplex PCR, while TCRdb's copy carries only in-frame clones and drops some. The table has some 120,000 clones, about 82% seen once. The source was peripheral blood, collected on day 0 of AZD1222 vaccination. All receptors come from an adult in good health.

This sequence joins TRBV19 and TRBJ1-1; 7 bases align to TRBD1. Germline trimming cut 4 bases from V and 2 bases from J; bases unmatched to any gene: 13. From germline, CDR1 is LNHDA and CDR2 SQIVND (reference sequence). CDR3 length: 17 amino acids. This CDR3 is CASSSQVTGRGNTEAFF. The CDR3 nucleotides read TGTGCCAGTAGTAGCCAAGTGACAGGGAGAGGTAACACTGAAGCTTTCTTT.

For the CDR3, the DNA is TGTGCCACCAGCATCCCCAGAGATACGCAGTATTTT. Its protein is CATSIPRDTQYF. V usage is TRBV15 and J usage is TRBJ2-3; D is uncertain. V lost 4 bases to trimming and J lost 5 bases, with 7 bases between them. CDR1 LNHNV and CDR2 YYDKDF come from the germline V gene (reference sequence). There are 12 residues in the CDR3.

The rearrangement uses TRBV29-1 and TRBJ2-7; 8 positions agree with TRBD1. This CDR3 contains 15 residues. Germline CDR1 reads SQVTM; CDR2 reads ANQGSEA. The V gene end was trimmed by 1 base and the J gene end by 2 bases; junction bases not matched to a gene: 7. CDR3 in DNA: TGCAGCGTTGAAGTCAGAGGGACAGGTACCTACGAGCAGTACTTC. It codes for CSVEVRGTGTYEQYF.

The CDR3, as DNA: TGCGCCAGCAGCCCAGAGCCGGGACAGCTTAATTCACCCCTCCACTTT. It is translated as CASSPEPGQLNSPLHF. V usage is TRBV4-1 and J usage is TRBJ1-6; 7 bases line up with TRBD1. CDR3 size: 16 residues. Per germline, CDR1 MGHRA and CDR2 YSYEKL. V was clipped by 4 bases and J by 6 bases; unmatched bases: 9.

J is TRBJ2-3 and V is TRBV12-3 or TRBV12-4, with a weak D call TRBD2 (5 bases). The CDR3 loop spans 11 amino acids. Deletions cut 8 bases from V and 3 bases from J, with 6 bases between. CDR3 in DNA: TGTGCCAGCTTAGCGACAGATACGCAGTATTTT. Its protein is CASLATDTQYF.

The rearrangement links TRBV11-1 to TRBJ2-1; the match to TRBD2 covers 12 bases. The length of the CDR3 is 16 residues. Germline lookup yields CDR1 SGHAT and CDR2 FQDESV (reference sequence). Trimming took 2 bases from V and 10 from J; bases not matched to a gene: 9. CDR3 in amino acids: CASSLNLAGGLREQFF. CDR3 coding DNA: TGTGCCAGCAGCTTAAATCTAGCGGGGGGGCTGAGGGAGCAGTTCTTC. The full variable domain, rest sourced from reference TRBV11-1 and TRBJ2-1, is EAEVAQSPRYKITEKSQAVAFWCDPISGHATLYWYRQILGQGPELLVQFQDESVVDDSQLPKDRFSAERLKGVDSTLKIQPAELGDSAMYLCASSLNLAGGLREQFFGPGTRLTVL.

The rearrangement uses TRBV5-1 and TRBJ2-5; D may be TRBD1 (5 bases). Germline V gene sequence: CDR1 SGHRS, CDR2 YFSETQ. There are 14 residues in the CDR3. Trimming took 3 bases from V and 6 from J, leaving 15 bases between them. The chain's CDR3 is CASSSDRTLQTQYF. The CDR3 nucleotides are TGCGCCAGCAGCTCAGACAGAACACTCCAGACCCAGTACTTC. The entire variable domain, with the rest obtained from reference TRBV5-1 and TRBJ2-5, is as follows: KAGVTQTPRYLIKTRGQQVTLSCSPISGHRSVSWYQQTPGQGLQFLFEYFSETQRNKGNFPGRFSGRQFSNSRSEMNVSTLELGDSALYLCASSSDRTLQTQYFGPGTRLLVL.

This chain links TRBV2 with TRBJ2-3, with D uncertain. CDR1 is SNHLY and CDR2 is FYNNEI in the germline V gene. V was cut by 10 bases and J by 0 bases, with 11 bases left in between. The CDR3 length is 13 residues. CDR3 DNA sequence: TGTGCCACCCACGGCGGAAGCACAGATACGCAGTATTTT. It translates to CATHGGSTDTQYF.

The genes are TRBV19 and TRBJ2-1; D may be TRBD2 (7 bases). V lost 0 bases and J lost 4, with 19 bases in between. This CDR3 has 18 residues. Germline lookup yields CDR1 LNHDA and CDR2 SQIVND (reference sequence). This CDR3 is CASSIDSQAGAIYNEQFF. Here the CDR3 DNA reads TGTGCCAGTAGTATAGATTCGCAGGCGGGGGCAATTTACAATGAGCAGTTCTTC.

This clone was seen once. The chain couples TRBV2 to TRBJ2-4; no clear D. CDR3 size: 15 residues. Germline V gives CDR1 SNHLY, CDR2 FYNNEI. V gave up 2 bases and J gave up 0 bases, with 8 bases separating them. DNA of the CDR3: TGTGCCAGCAGTGAAAATACCATAGCCAAAAACATTCAGTACTTC. This sequence encodes CASSENTIAKNIQYF.

In DNA, the CDR3 is TGTGCCAGCAGCGAACGGACAGGGCCTGGAAACACCATATATTTT. Encoded protein: CASSERTGPGNTIYF. The rearrangement links TRBV5-4 to TRBJ1-3; 8 bases agree with TRBD1. CDR3 length equals 15 residues. CDR1 and CDR2 from the germline V gene are SGHNT and YYREEE (reference sequence). V lost 4 bases and J lost 2; bases outside the gene matches: 5.

The chain is built from TRBV6-1 and TRBJ2-2; D unclear. CDR3 length equals 14 residues. V was shortened by 1 base and J by 4 bases, with 7 bases between the two germline ends. Germline lookup yields CDR1 MNHNS and CDR2 SASEGT. DNA for the CDR3: TGTGCCAGCAGTGAAGAATGGGGCACCGGGGAGCTGTTTTTT. Translated, it gives CASSEEWGTGELFF.

The chain links TRBV5-3 to TRBJ1-3; the match to TRBD1 covers 12 bases. TRBV5-3 is classed as an ORF, of uncertain function. The CDR3 extends over 18 amino acids. V was clipped by 3 bases and J by 3 bases; unmatched bases: 10. The CDR3 loop reads CARSSAGTGGFGGNTIYF. The CDR3 region has the DNA TGTGCCAGAAGCTCCGCCGGGACAGGGGGCTTTGGTGGAAACACCATATATTTT.